This TCR beta chain was profiled in a study of a mutant IDH1 vaccine in newly diagnosed glioma. The ends lost 3 bases at V and 3 bases at J; junction bases unmatched: 4. The CDR3 is 14 amino acids. Germline V gives CDR1 SGHAT, CDR2 FQNNGV. Comment on this clone: Its antigen is currently unknown.

The data were produced by immunoSEQ multiplex PCR, yet TCRdb's version contains in-frame clones alone and is incomplete. The data contain tens of thousands of clones, about 82% of them singletons. As for time point: week 35, safety follow-up. With topical imiquimod, each dose of the vaccine consisted of 300 ug of mutant IDH1 20-mer peptide. This clonotype originated in a man aged 35 to 55 with glioma. The sample was PBMCs, taken from a glioma patient whose treatment included an IDH1 peptide vaccine. This chain links TRBV11-2 with TRBJ1-1; 7 bases align to TRBD1. CDR3 nucleotide sequence: TGTGCCAGCAGCTTCCGGGACAGACACACTGAAGCTTTCTTT. Encoded protein: CASSFRDRHTEAFF.